This TCR beta chain came from a study of cytomegalovirus exposure and HLA in healthy donors. Note on this clone: As yet, its antigen is unknown.

Whole-study findings and limits: The authors later found TCR association rates varying by HLA locus, with DRB1 most and HLA-C fewest.

Germline V gene data show CDR1 as SGHTA and CDR2 as FQGNSA. The CDR3 runs to 12 residues. V was shortened by 2 bases and J by 6 bases, with 5 bases between the two germline ends. The PCR used 60 Vbeta and 13 Jbeta primers. The assay was immunoSEQ multiplex PCR, and TCRdb's table has in-frame clones only and misses some. This table holds around 190,000 clones, 70% to 85% found once. The V gene is TRBV7-2, the J gene TRBJ2-1; no firm D call. The material sequenced was PBMCs. This sequence was found in a woman between 40 and 55 years old in good health and CMV-seronegative. In DNA, the CDR3 is TGTGCCAGCAGCTTAAGAGCCAATGAGCAGTTCTTC. It encodes CASSLRANEQFF.